The T cell receptor beta chain under discussion was sequenced for a study of cytomegalovirus exposure and HLA in healthy donors. Study-level background: A prior analysis found 117 million unique TCR beta sequences from some 200 million T cells.

V lost 5 bases to trimming and J lost 2 bases, with 15 bases between them. The CDR3 is 15 amino acids. Germline CDR1 and CDR2: MNHEY and SVGAGI. With 60 Vbeta and 13 Jbeta primers, the PCR was carried out. Libraries were prepared by immunoSEQ multiplex PCR; TCRdb keeps only in-frame clonotypes and omits some of them. Of about 70,000 clones listed, about nine tenths are singletons. About this clone: Its antigen is not known.

General observations from the study: Reportedly, fewer N-insertions than the 666-donor mean appeared in an Asian-associated ancestry cluster in a later analysis.

This TCR came from a woman between 25 and 40 years old in good health and CMV-seronegative. V usage is TRBV6-5 and J usage is TRBJ1-1; D gene ambiguous. Sequenced sample: PBMCs. The CDR3 spells CASSPLGRHNTEAFF. The CDR3 bases are TGTGCCAGCAGTCCCCTGGGGAGACATAACACTGAAGCTTTCTTT.